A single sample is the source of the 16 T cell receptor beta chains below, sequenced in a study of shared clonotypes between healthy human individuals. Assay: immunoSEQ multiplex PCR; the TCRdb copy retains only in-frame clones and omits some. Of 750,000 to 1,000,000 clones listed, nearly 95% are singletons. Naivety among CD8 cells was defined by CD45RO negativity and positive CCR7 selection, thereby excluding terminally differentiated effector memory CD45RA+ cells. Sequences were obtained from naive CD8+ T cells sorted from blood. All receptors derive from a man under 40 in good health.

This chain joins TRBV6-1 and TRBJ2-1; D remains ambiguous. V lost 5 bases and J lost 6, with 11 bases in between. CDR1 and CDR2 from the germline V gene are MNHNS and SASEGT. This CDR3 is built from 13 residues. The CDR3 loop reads CASSPSSVNEQFF. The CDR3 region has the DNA TGTGCCAGCAGTCCGAGCTCGGTCAATGAGCAGTTCTTC.

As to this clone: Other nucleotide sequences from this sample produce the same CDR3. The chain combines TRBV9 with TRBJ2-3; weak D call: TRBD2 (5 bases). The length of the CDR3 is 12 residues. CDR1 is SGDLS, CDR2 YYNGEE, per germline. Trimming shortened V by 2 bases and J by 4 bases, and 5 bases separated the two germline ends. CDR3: CASSVGADTQYF. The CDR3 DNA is TGTGCCAGCAGCGTGGGAGCAGATACGCAGTATTTT.

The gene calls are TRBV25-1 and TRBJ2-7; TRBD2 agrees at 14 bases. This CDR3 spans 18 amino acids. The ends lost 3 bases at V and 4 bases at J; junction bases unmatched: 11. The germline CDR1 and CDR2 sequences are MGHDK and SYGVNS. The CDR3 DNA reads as TGTGCCAGCAGTGATTGGCCGGGACTAGCGGGAGTCGGTTACGAGCAGTACTTC. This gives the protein CASSDWPGLAGVGYEQYF.

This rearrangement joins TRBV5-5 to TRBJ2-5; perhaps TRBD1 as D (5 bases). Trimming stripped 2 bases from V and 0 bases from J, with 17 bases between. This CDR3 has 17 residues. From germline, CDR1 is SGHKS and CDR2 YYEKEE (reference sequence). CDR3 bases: TGTGCCAGCAGCTTCCGGCAGGGTGGGAACCACCAAGAGACCCAGTACTTC. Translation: CASSFRQGGNHQETQYF. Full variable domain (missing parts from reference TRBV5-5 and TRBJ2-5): DAGVTQSPTHLIKTRGQQVTLRCSPISGHKSVSWYQQVLGQGPQFIFQYYEKEERGRGNFPDRFSARQFPNYSSELNVNALLLGDSALYLCASSFRQGGNHQETQYFGPGTRLLVL.

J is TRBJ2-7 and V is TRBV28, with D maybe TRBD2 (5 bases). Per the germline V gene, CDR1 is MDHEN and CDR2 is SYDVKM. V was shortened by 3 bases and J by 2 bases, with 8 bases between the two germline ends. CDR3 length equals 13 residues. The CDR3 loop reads CASSLGSAYEQYF. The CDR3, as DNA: TGTGCCAGCAGTTTGGGGAGCGCCTACGAGCAGTACTTC.

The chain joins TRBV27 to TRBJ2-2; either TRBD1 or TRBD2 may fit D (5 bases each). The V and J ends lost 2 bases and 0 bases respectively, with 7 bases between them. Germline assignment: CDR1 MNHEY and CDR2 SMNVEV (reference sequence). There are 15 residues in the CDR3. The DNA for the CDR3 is TGTGCCAGCAGTTTAGGGACGGCGAACACCGGGGAGCTGTTTTTT. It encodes CASSLGTANTGELFF.

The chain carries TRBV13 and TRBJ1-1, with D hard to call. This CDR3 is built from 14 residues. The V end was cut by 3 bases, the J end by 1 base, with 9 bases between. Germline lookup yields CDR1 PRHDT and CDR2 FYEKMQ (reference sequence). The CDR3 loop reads CASSFELSNTEAFF. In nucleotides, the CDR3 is TGTGCCAGCAGCTTTGAGTTGTCGAACACTGAAGCTTTCTTT. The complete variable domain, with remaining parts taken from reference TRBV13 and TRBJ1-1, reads AAGVIQSPRHLIKEKRETATLKCYPIPRHDTVYWYQQGPGQDPQFLISFYEKMQSDKGSIPDRFSAQQFSDYHSELNMSSLELGDSALYFCASSFELSNTEAFFGQGTRLTVV.

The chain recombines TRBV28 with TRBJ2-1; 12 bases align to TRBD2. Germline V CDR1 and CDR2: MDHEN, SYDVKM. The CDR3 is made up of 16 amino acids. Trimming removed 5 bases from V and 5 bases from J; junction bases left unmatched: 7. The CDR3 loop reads CASSPIWTSGNNEQFF. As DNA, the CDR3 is TGTGCCAGCAGTCCGATCTGGACTAGCGGGAACAATGAGCAGTTCTTC.

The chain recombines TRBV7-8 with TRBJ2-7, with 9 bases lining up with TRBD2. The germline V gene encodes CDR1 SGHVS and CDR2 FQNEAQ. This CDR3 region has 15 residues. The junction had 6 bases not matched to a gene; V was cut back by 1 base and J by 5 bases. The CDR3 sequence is CASSLDPAGGNEQYF. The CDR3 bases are TGTGCCAGCAGCTTAGATCCAGCGGGAGGAAACGAGCAGTACTTC.

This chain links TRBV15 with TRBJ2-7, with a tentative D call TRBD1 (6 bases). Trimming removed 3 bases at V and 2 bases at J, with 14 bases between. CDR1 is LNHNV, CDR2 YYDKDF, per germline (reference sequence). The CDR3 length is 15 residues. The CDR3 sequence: CATSRDGTSTYEQYF. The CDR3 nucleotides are TGTGCCACCAGCAGGGACGGGACAAGTACCTACGAGCAGTACTTC.

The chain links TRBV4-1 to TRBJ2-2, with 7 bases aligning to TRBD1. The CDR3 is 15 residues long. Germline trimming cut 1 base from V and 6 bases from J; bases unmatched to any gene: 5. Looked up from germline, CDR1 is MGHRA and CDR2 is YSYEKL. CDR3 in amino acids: CASSQVRQGAGELFF. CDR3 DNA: TGCGCCAGCAGCCAAGTTAGACAGGGCGCCGGGGAGCTGTTTTTT.

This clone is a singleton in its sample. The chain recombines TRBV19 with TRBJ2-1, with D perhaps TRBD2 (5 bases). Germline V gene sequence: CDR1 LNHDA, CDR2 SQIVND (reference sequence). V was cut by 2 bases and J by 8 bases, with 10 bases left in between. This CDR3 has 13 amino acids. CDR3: CASSIFPGDEQFF. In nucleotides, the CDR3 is TGTGCCAGTAGTATATTCCCCGGGGATGAGCAGTTCTTC. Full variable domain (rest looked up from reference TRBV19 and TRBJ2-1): DGGITQSPKYLFRKEGQNVTLSCEQNLNHDAMYWYRQDPGQGLRLIYYSQIVNDFQKGDIAEGYSVSREKKESFPLTVTSAQKNPTAFYLCASSIFPGDEQFFGPGTRLTVL.

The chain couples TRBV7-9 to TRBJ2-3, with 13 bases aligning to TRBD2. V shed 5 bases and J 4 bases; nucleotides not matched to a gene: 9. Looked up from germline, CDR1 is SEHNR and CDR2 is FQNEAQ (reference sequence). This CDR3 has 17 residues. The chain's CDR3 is CASSPPLAGGDPDTQYF. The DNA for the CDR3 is TGTGCCAGCAGCCCACCACTAGCGGGAGGGGATCCAGATACGCAGTATTTT. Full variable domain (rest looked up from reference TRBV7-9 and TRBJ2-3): DTGVSQNPRHKITKRGQNVTFRCDPISEHNRLYWYRQTLGQGPEFLTYFQNEAQLEKSRLLSDRFSAERPKGSFSTLEIQRTEQGDSAMYLCASSPPLAGGDPDTQYFGPGTRLTVL.

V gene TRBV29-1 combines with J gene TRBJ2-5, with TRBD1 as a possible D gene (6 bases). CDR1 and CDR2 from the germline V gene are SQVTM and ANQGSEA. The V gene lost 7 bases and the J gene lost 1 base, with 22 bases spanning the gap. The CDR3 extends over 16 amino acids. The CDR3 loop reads CSARPPLTGVQETQYF. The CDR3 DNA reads TGCAGCGCTAGGCCCCCTTTGACAGGCGTCCAAGAGACCCAGTACTTC.

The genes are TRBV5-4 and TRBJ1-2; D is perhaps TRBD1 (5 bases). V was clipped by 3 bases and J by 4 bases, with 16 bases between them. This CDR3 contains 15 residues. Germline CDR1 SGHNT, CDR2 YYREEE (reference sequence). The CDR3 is CASSSRDPGGYGYTF. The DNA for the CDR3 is TGTGCCAGCAGCTCGCGGGACCCCGGAGGCTATGGCTACACCTTC.

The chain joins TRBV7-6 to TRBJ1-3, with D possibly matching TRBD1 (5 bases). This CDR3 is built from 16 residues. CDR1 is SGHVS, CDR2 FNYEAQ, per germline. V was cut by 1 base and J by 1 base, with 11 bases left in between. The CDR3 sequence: CASSLGEGRSGNTIYF. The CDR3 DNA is TGTGCCAGCAGCTTAGGAGAGGGACGGTCTGGAAACACCATATATTTT.